Each of the 15 T cell receptor beta chains below was sequenced from the same sample in a study of type 1 regulatory T cells. TCRdb fed the reads into MiXCR, producing one record per CDR3 protein. Here the sample spans just under 65,000 distinct CDR3 sequences, roughly half being singletons. These TCRs' antigens remain unknown. Source material: cultured non-Tr1 T cells, either the whole culture or a sorted T cell fraction (not recorded which). The origin of the receptors is a human donor in good health.

To note about this clonotype: A junction boundary mismatches the germline segment, possibly from a read error. The rearrangement uses TRBV5-1 and TRBJ1-5; D unresolved. The CDR3 runs 15 residues. Looked up from germline, CDR1 is SGHRS and CDR2 is YFSETQ. The CDR3 DNA reads TGCACCAGCAGCTTGGAAGGTCACCCCAATCAGCCCCAGCATTTT. Protein: CTSSLEGHPNQPQHF.

The chain links TRBV20-1 to TRBJ2-5, with TRBD2 matching 7 bases. Germline CDR1 reads DFQATT; CDR2 reads SNEGSKA (reference sequence). The J segment lost 3 bases and the V segment lost 6 bases, leaving 4 bases of the junction unmatched. The CDR3 has 12 residues. This CDR3 is CSAPSGEETQYF. The CDR3 DNA is TGCAGTGCCCCAAGCGGGGAAGAGACCCAGTACTTC.

The chain has TRBV18 and TRBJ2-7, with TRBD1 matching 7 bases. J gave up 6 bases and V 4 bases, and 6 bases lay outside the gene matches. CDR1 is KGHSH and CDR2 is LQKENI in the germline V gene. The CDR3 length is 13 residues. The CDR3 region is CASSQLRQGEQYF. Here the CDR3 DNA reads TGTGCCAGCTCACAGCTCCGACAGGGCGAGCAGTACTTC.

This clonotype was seen more than once but under ten times. This chain uses TRBV12-3 or TRBV12-4 with TRBJ2-5; 8 bases agree with TRBD1. Unmatched junction bases numbered 4, after V lost 3 bases and J lost 4 bases. CDR3 size: 14 residues. The CDR3 loop is CASSFQGAPETQYF. In nucleotides, the CDR3 is TGTGCCAGCAGTTTCCAGGGGGCTCCAGAGACCCAGTACTTC.

The rearrangement joins TRBV20-1 to TRBJ1-2; the match to TRBD1 covers 9 bases. Trimming removed 5 bases from V and 7 bases from J; junction bases left unmatched: 14. Per germline, CDR1 DFQATT and CDR2 SNEGSKA (reference sequence). The CDR3 runs to 15 residues. The CDR3 nucleotides read TGCAGTGCTGCTAAATCCGGGACAGGGATCTCTGGCTACACCTTC. It is translated as CSAAKSGTGISGYTF.

This clonotype was seen a handful of times. V is TRBV3-1 and J is TRBJ2-1, with D perhaps matching TRBD1 (5 bases). The V and J ends lost 4 bases and 4 bases respectively, with 17 bases between them. Germline-derived CDR1 and CDR2 are LGHDT and YNNKEL (reference sequence). The CDR3 length is 16 residues. This CDR3 is CASSPPRAPGYNEQFF. Written as DNA, the CDR3 is TGTGCCAGCAGCCCCCCAAGGGCACCAGGGTACAATGAGCAGTTCTTC.

V is TRBV5-1 and J is TRBJ2-7, with 8 nucleotides matching TRBD2. With 1 base clipped from V and 3 bases from J, the junction kept 3 bases outside the gene matches. Per germline, CDR1 SGHRS and CDR2 YFSETQ. This CDR3 region has 14 residues. The CDR3 DNA reads TGCGCCAGCAGCTTGTCCGGGAGGGACTACGAGCAGTACTTC. This encodes CASSLSGRDYEQYF.

This rearrangement joins TRBV7-8 to TRBJ2-7; D unclear. Trimming removed 4 bases at V and 1 base at J, with 11 bases between. This CDR3 spans 14 amino acids. CDR1 is SGHVS and CDR2 is FQNEAQ in the germline V gene. The CDR3 nucleotides are TGTGCCAGCAGCTCAGTGGGTTTATCCTACGAGCAGTACTTC. It encodes CASSSVGLSYEQYF.

This rearrangement joins TRBV5-1 to TRBJ2-1; TRBD2 matches at 12 bases. There are 15 residues in the CDR3. The germline CDR1 and CDR2 sequences are SGHRS and YFSETQ. Germline trimming cut 4 bases from V and 10 bases from J; bases unmatched to any gene: 9. The CDR3 nucleotides read TGCGCCAGCAGCACCTCTAGCGGGGGGGCCCGGGAGCAGTTCTTC. Protein: CASSTSSGGAREQFF.

V and J are TRBV20-1 and TRBJ1-3; the D gene is possibly TRBD1 (6 bases). There are 13 residues in the CDR3. In germline, CDR1 is DFQATT, CDR2 SNEGSKA (reference sequence). Between the trimmed V and J ends, which lost 3 bases and 3 bases, there was a span of 9 bases. This chain's CDR3 is CSASSGVGNTIYF. The CDR3 DNA reads TGCAGTGCTAGCTCAGGGGTTGGAAACACCATATATTTT.

The chain couples TRBV2 to TRBJ2-3; 8 bases map to TRBD2. V trimming: 1 base; J trimming: 2 bases; junction bases outside the gene matches: 5. The CDR3 consists of 16 residues. CDR1 and CDR2 (germline): SNHLY, FYNNEI. The CDR3 loop reads CASSEVPGGVTDTQYF. For the CDR3, the DNA is TGTGCCAGCAGTGAAGTTCCGGGGGGGGTCACAGATACGCAGTATTTT.

As DNA, the CDR3 is TGTGCCAGCAGTGATGCCGACAGGGCATCGTTTCGGCGTGCTTTCTTT. Translated, it gives CASSDADRASFRRAFF. The gene calls are TRBV13 and TRBJ1-1, with 7 bases fitting TRBD1. Germline loops: CDR1 PRHDT, CDR2 FYEKMQ (reference sequence). CDR3 length equals 16 residues. V shed 6 bases and J 11 bases; nucleotides not matched to a gene: 21. Full variable domain (remainder filled in from reference TRBV13 and TRBJ1-1): AAGVIQSPRHLIKEKRETATLKCYPIPRHDTVYWYQQGPGQDPQFLISFYEKMQSDKGSIPDRFSAQQFSDYHSELNMSSLELGDSALYFCASSDADRASFRRAFFGQGTRLTVV.

The chain combines TRBV7-3 with TRBJ2-3; D may be TRBD2 (6 bases). The CDR3 totals 16 residues. Trimming left V 6 bases short and J 6 bases short, with 22 bases between. Germline CDR1 SGHTA, CDR2 FQGTGA. The CDR3 loop is CASSNGGAARRDTQYF. CDR3 nucleotide sequence: TGTGCCAGCAGTAACGGGGGAGCAGCCCGCAGGGATACGCAGTATTTT. The full variable domain, rest sourced from reference TRBV7-3 and TRBJ2-3, is GAGVSQTPSNKVTEKGKYVELRCDPISGHTALYWYRQSLGQGPEFLIYFQGTGAADDSGLPNDRFFAVRPEGSVSTLKIQRTERGDSAVYLCASSNGGAARRDTQYFGPGTRLTVL.

V usage is TRBV18 and J usage is TRBJ1-3; maybe TRBD1 (6 bases). This CDR3 contains 14 residues. Germline V CDR1 and CDR2: KGHSH, LQKENI. Between the trimmed V and J ends, which lost 4 bases and 3 bases, there was a span of 10 bases. CDR3 sequence reads: CASSRTGYGNTIYF. The CDR3, as DNA: TGTGCCAGCTCACGAACAGGGTATGGAAACACCATATATTTT.

The chain uses TRBV29-1 and TRBJ1-2; D is perhaps TRBD1 (6 bases). V was trimmed by 4 bases and J by 3 bases, leaving 9 bases between them. CDR3 size: 12 residues. Germline assignment: CDR1 SQVTM and CDR2 ANQGSEA. The CDR3, as DNA: TGCAGCGTTGCCAGGGGTTACTATGGCTACACCTTC. Protein: CSVARGYYGYTF.